This TCR beta chain originates from a study of blood T cell repertoires in COVID-19 (dated by TCRdb to 2018 to 2020). Some background on the complete study: The collaborator samples originated in the United States, Italy and Spain and spanned the acute and convalescent phases of COVID-19. The sample metadata nearly always contained a de-identified subject ID, COVID-19 status, age in years and sex. Subjects who had been exposed to COVID-19, were actively infected with it, or had recovered from it provided the deeply sampled blood TCRbeta repertoires that made up the dataset. HLA class I and class II types, where available, came from metadata supplied by the sample provider rather than from assay-based typing. A freely available public database, intended as a resource for researchers studying the immune response to SARS-CoV-2, is where the repertoires were released. The prospective study material was composed of cDNA or gDNA derived from T cells, B-cell-depleted T cells, or PBMCs. The samples were drawn from two sources: the first 160 participants of the ongoing ImmuneRACE study, and over 950 subjects contributed by 6 global collaborators. What the authors observed across the whole study: Clinical and demographic metadata were provided uncurated, with the amount varying by source and participant.

The CDR3 contains 16 residues, cysteine and phenylalanine counted. The read is trimmed to its CDR3 DNA, 48 bases read in frame from base 1. Via the germline V gene, CDR1 is KGHSH and CDR2 LQKENI. Compared with germline, V lacks 2 bases and J lacks 2 bases; bases without a gene match: 2. This clone was seen a single time. The antigen it binds to is not known. There are no base qualities to consult, and no much larger clone falls within one base. The immunoSEQ Assay, a bias-controlled multiplex PCR, was used to amplify TCRbeta CDR3 regions from genomic DNA. The paper's processing steps were these. The number of nucleated cells in each sample was estimated by amplification of reference gene primers within the assay. Sequence reads were collapsed and filtered to measure the absolute abundance of every unique TCRbeta CDR3 rearrangement. For each sample, productive Simpson clonality was calculated as the square root of Simpson's diversity index over productive rearrangements. The clones in this table, taken by TCRdb from immuneACCESS, are in-frame only. Not every clone is retained; where verified, under half of the shortfall comes from an unresolved V gene, and the cause of the rest is unknown. The V and J calls and the clone size are those of that table, but D and trimming were determined from the DNA. A total of approximately 240,000 clones appear in this sample, 75% to 90% of them only once. Together, the top ten hold around 6% of the sample.

Participants in the prospective study were aged roughly 18 to 100 years, lived in 20 to 30 United States geographic areas, and enrolled through a virtual design. In the prospective study, cohorts were assigned on the basis of participant-reported clinical history obtained from a screening survey and a study questionnaire. In the prospective study, mobile phlebotomists collected whole blood, serum and a nasopharyngeal or oropharyngeal swab from each participant. Additional blood draws and questionnaires over a 2-month period could optionally be provided by prospective study participants. Before DNA extraction, prospective study blood samples were shipped either frozen or at room temperature.

Source material: PBMCs or T cells enriched from blood (not recorded which). Recombination joined TRBV18 with TRBJ2-7, and TRBD2 aligns with 14 junction nucleotides. The sequence was collected from a woman in her 30s with acute COVID-19. Here the CDR3 is given as CASSPETSGRAYEQYF. DNA sequence: TGTGCCAGCTCACCAGAGACTAGCGGGAGGGCCTACGAGCAGTACTTC.